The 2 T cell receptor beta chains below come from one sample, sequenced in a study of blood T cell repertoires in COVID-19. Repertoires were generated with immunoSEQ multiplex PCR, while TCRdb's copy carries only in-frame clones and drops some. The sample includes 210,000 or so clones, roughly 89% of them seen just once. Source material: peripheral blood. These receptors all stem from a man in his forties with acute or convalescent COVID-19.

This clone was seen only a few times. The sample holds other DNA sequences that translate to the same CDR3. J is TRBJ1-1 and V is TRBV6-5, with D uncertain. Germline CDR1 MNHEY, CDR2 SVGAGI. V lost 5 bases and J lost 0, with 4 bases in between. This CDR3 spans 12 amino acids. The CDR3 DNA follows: TGTGCCAGCAGTACTATGAACACTGAAGCTTTCTTT. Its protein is CASSTMNTEAFF.

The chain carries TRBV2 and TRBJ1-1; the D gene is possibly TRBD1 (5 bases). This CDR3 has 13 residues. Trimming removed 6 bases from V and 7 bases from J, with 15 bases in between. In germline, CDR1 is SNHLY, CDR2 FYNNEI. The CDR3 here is CASRRTLNGEAFF. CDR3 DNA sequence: TGTGCCAGCAGACGGACACTGAACGGTGAAGCTTTCTTT.